This T cell receptor (beta chain) appears in the sequencing data of a study of shared clonotypes between healthy human individuals. With respect to this clone: Its target is not known.

Trimming stripped 7 bases from V and 4 bases from J, with 13 bases between. This CDR3 has 13 residues. The germline CDR1 and CDR2 sequences are MDHEN and SYDVKM. TCRdb's table, derived via immunoSEQ multiplex PCR, lists solely in-frame clones and lacks some. The table records some 550,000 clones, roughly 97% of them present only once. Study findings and constraints: Depth of sequencing was expected to influence donor clonotype sharing.

The V call is TRBV28, the J call TRBJ2-5; D gene unclear. The origin of this receptor is a woman aged 25-40 years in good health. The specimen was naive CD4+ T cells sorted from blood. Subset indicated: CD45RA+ positively selected. CDR3 in DNA: TGTGCCAGCACAGAGGCGTTTCGAGAGACCCAGTACTTC. Residues: CASTEAFRETQYF.